The subject of this entry is one T cell receptor beta chain. Libraries were prepared by immunoSEQ multiplex PCR; TCRdb keeps only in-frame clonotypes and omits some of them. The repertoire holds 68,000 or so clones, with 85% to 95% as singletons. The entry originates in a study of T cells after somatic rescue of genetic block. The V gene lost 5 bases and the J gene lost 0 bases, with 11 bases spanning the gap. Germline CDR1 and CDR2: MDHEN and SYDVKM. The CDR3 totals 15 residues. The sample taken for sequencing was peripheral blood mononuclear cells (PBMCs). V and J are TRBV28 and TRBJ1-5; possible D gene TRBD1, 5 bases. The receptor's source is a man aged 40-50 years. The CDR3 sequence: CASSGTVNSNQPQHF. The CDR3 DNA sequence: TGTGCCAGCAGTGGGACTGTTAATAGCAATCAGCCCCAGCATTTT.